One and the same sample provided the 24 T cell receptor beta chains below, sequenced in a study of CD8+CD57+ T cells in acquired aplastic anemia. Selection for sequencing was limited to patients who had shown CD8+CD57+ cell expansion by flow cytometry. The TCR beta profiling, which covered VDJ combination and CDR3 sequence, was carried out using genomic DNA as the template. TCRdb itself ran the reads through MiXCR, one entry per CDR3 protein. The repertoire holds around 170,000 distinct CDR3 sequences, with roughly 45% as singletons. Sequenced input: sorted CD4+, CD8+, or CD8+CD57+ T cells (not recorded which) from PBMCs. The receptors originated from a human donor with aplastic anemia.

Ten or more counts support this clonotype. The gene calls are TRBV9 and TRBJ2-5, with D maybe TRBD1 (5 bases). Trimming stripped 4 bases from V and 5 bases from J, with 12 bases between. The germline gives CDR1 SGDLS, CDR2 YYNGEE. The CDR3 is 13 residues long. The CDR3 DNA reads as TGTGCCAGCAGCCCAGGGTATTGGGAGACCCAGTACTTC. Protein sequence: CASSPGYWETQYF.

This clonotype was counted at least ten times. The chain carries TRBV5-5 and TRBJ2-6; 10 bases fit TRBD1. V shed 0 bases, J shed 3 bases, and the junction held 6 bases outside the gene matches. CDR1 and CDR2 from the germline V gene are SGHKS and YYEKEE (reference sequence). The CDR3 spans 18 residues. As DNA, the CDR3 is TGTGCCAGCAGCTTGGTGGGGACAGGGGAGAATGGGGCCAACGTCCTGACTTTC. Its protein product is CASSLVGTGENGANVLTF.

The rearrangement uses TRBV20-1 and TRBJ2-5; TRBD2 matches 9 bases. CDR1 is DFQATT and CDR2 is SNEGSKA in the germline V gene (reference sequence). The trim removed 5 bases at V and 7 bases at J, leaving 8 bases unmatched. This CDR3 region has 13 residues. CDR3 coding DNA: TGCAGTGCTCGCGGGGGGGCGGGGCGGACCCAGTACTTC. It yields the protein CSARGGAGRTQYF.

In this sample, this clonotype turned up many times. V is TRBV6-2 or TRBV6-3 and J is TRBJ2-1, with 8 positions matching TRBD2. With 4 bases clipped from V and 6 bases from J, the junction kept 17 bases outside the gene matches. Germline CDR1 and CDR2: MNHEY and SVGEGT. The CDR3 extends over 18 amino acids. CDR3 sequence reads: CASSSYSWASGPRNEQFF. CDR3 sequence (DNA): TGTGCCAGCAGTTCCTACTCTTGGGCTAGCGGGCCCCGCAATGAGCAGTTCTTC.

Points on this clonotype: A read error may be the cause here, since a much bigger clone is one base away. Without the conserved terminal phenylalanine or tryptophan, this CDR3 likely stems from a read error. V usage is TRBV11-2 and J usage is TRBJ2-1; 8 nucleotides agree with TRBD2. V lost 5 bases to trimming and J lost 0 bases; unmatched junction nucleotides: 9. Germline V gives CDR1 SGHAT, CDR2 FQNNGV. The CDR3 loop spans 17 amino acids. The CDR3 DNA reads as TGTGCCAGCAGCGTGGGCCGGGGGGGCGTCTCCTACAATGAGCAGTTCTCC. This codes for CASSVGRGGVSYNEQFS.

This clonotype was counted many times. CDR3 sequence reads: CASRRTGRVCEQYV. For the CDR3, the DNA is TGCGCCAGCAGAAGGACAGGGAGGGTATGCGAGCAGTACGTC. The chain joins TRBV5-1 to TRBJ2-7, with D maybe TRBD1 (8 bases). The germline V gene encodes CDR1 SGHRS and CDR2 YFSETQ. Trimming removed 5 bases at V and 6 bases at J, with 18 bases between. This CDR3 region has 14 residues.

The sample holds many counts of this clonotype. The V call is TRBV4-3, the J call TRBJ1-4; D is unresolved. The V gene's germline CDR1 is LGHNA and CDR2 YSLEER. Trimming took 0 bases from V and 8 from J, leaving 13 bases between them. This CDR3 contains 15 residues. Here the CDR3 reads CASSQDWGVREKLFF. DNA for the CDR3: TGCGCCAGCAGCCAAGATTGGGGAGTACGGGAAAAACTGTTTTTT.

Only a few counts were recorded for this clonotype. The chain recombines TRBV7-2 with TRBJ2-5; TRBD1 agrees at 7 bases. This CDR3 is built from 15 residues. The germline CDR1 and CDR2 sequences are SGHTA and FQGNSA. Trimming at V came to 6 bases and at J to 2 bases, leaving 9 bases not matched to a gene. The CDR3 DNA is TGTGCCAGCAGTTACCACAGGGGACCTCAAGAGACCCAGTACTTC. Translating it yields CASSYHRGPQETQYF.

The chain is built from TRBV7-8 and TRBJ2-7, with D perhaps given as TRBD1 or TRBD2 (5 bases each). CDR3 size: 17 residues. Trimming took off 5 bases at V and 3 bases at J, with 23 bases between the two ends. Germline V gene lookup returns CDR1 SGHVS and CDR2 FQNEAQ. The CDR3 region has the DNA TGTGCCAGCAGCCGGGGAACAGGAGTCCAAACGTACTACGAGCAGTACTTC. This gives the protein CASSRGTGVQTYYEQYF.

This clonotype showed up many times. This sequence joins TRBV2 and TRBJ2-2; 7 nucleotides line up with TRBD1. There are 14 residues in the CDR3. The germline V gene has CDR1 SNHLY and CDR2 FYNNEI. Germline trimming cut 2 bases from V and 6 bases from J; bases unmatched to any gene: 3. DNA of the CDR3: TGTGCCAGCAGTGAACATGGGACAGCCGGGGAGCTGTTTTTT. Its translation is CASSEHGTAGELFF.

This clonotype was seen repeatedly, ten times or more. Written as DNA, the CDR3 is TGTGCCAGCAGCCAACTGGGACAGGTCTCCACAGATACGCAGTATTTT. This encodes CASSQLGQVSTDTQYF. The rearrangement joins TRBV14 to TRBJ2-3, with 8 bases that match TRBD1. CDR3 length: 16 amino acids. CDR1 is SGHDN, CDR2 FVKESK, per germline. With 2 bases clipped from V and 2 bases from J, the junction kept 6 bases outside the gene matches.

The chain recombines TRBV19 with TRBJ2-3; D is possibly TRBD1 (6 bases). CDR1 is LNHDA, CDR2 SQIVND, per germline (reference sequence). With 3 bases removed from V and 1 base from J, the gap between germline ends came to 8 bases. CDR3 length equals 14 residues. The CDR3 DNA sequence: TGTGCCAGTAGTATGGGGGCCGGCACAGATACGCAGTATTTT. Translation gives CASSMGAGTDTQYF.

The chain couples TRBV18 to TRBJ1-1, with a possible D match to TRBD1 (6 bases). Germline CDR1 KGHSH, CDR2 LQKENI. Trimming shortened V by 5 bases and J by 5 bases, and 18 bases separated the two germline ends. The CDR3 runs 15 residues. CDR3 in DNA: TGTGCCAGCTCAACCGAACAGGGTTGGGGGACTGAAGCTTTCTTT. It codes for CASSTEQGWGTEAFF.

The J gene is TRBJ2-3, the V gene TRBV11-1; maybe TRBD2 (6 bases). The ends were cut back, 3 bases at V and 6 bases at J, with 22 bases in the middle. The CDR3 is 17 amino acids. The V gene's germline CDR1 is SGHAT and CDR2 FQDESV (reference sequence). The CDR3 DNA reads TGTGCCAGCAGCTTGGGTAGCGGATTGTGGGGTGTGGATACGCAGTATTTT. Amino acid sequence: CASSLGSGLWGVDTQYF.

The table lists this clonotype with many counts. The CDR3 reads CAIRQLSLYGYTF. CDR3 bases: TGTGCCATCAGACAGTTATCTCTCTATGGCTACACCTTC. This sequence joins TRBV10-3 and TRBJ1-2; D uncertain. Germline assignment: CDR1 ENHRY and CDR2 SYGVKD. V lost 6 bases, J lost 4 bases, and 12 bases lay in between. This CDR3 is 13 amino acids long.

The chain combines TRBV15 with TRBJ1-5, with D possibly matching TRBD1 (5 bases). This CDR3 comprises 15 residues. Germline assignment: CDR1 LNHNV and CDR2 YYDKDF (reference sequence). Trimming took off 0 bases at V and 1 base at J, with 7 bases between the two ends. The DNA for the CDR3 is TGTGCCACCAGCAGAGATCGGGGGAGCAATCAGCCCCAGCATTTT. Translation gives CATSRDRGSNQPQHF.

V and J are TRBV7-9 and TRBJ1-2; maybe TRBD1 (5 bases). The V end lost 5 bases, the J end lost 4 bases, and 8 bases lay between the germline ends. Germline V gene lookup returns CDR1 SEHNR and CDR2 FQNEAQ (reference sequence). The CDR3 consists of 12 residues. The CDR3 nucleotides are TGTGCCAGCAGCGACGACAGCTATGGCTACACCTTC. It translates to CASSDDSYGYTF.

Comment on this clonotype: One end of the junction varies from germline; a read error may be responsible. The rearrangement links TRBV5-1 to TRBJ2-1, with 9 bases fitting TRBD2. The CDR3 spans 15 residues. CDR1 and CDR2 from the germline V gene are SGHRS and YFSETQ. The CDR3 DNA follows: TGCGCCAGCACTTTACTAGCGGGCACGTACAATGGGCAGTTCTTC. This sequence encodes CASTLLAGTYNGQFF.

In this sample, this clonotype turned up many times. The chain has TRBV12-3 or TRBV12-4 and TRBJ1-4, with 9 bases lining up with TRBD1. The CDR3 extends over 15 amino acids. V was pared by 8 bases and J by 0 bases, with 4 bases of the junction left unmatched. The CDR3: CASSRTGATNEKLFF. CDR3 nucleotides: TGTGCCAGCTCTCGGACAGGGGCAACTAATGAAAAACTGTTTTTT.

As to this clonotype: A read error may be the cause here, since a much bigger clone is one base away. The rearrangement links TRBV11-2 to TRBJ1-4, with D hard to call. Deletions cut 5 bases from V and 7 bases from J, with 20 bases between. Germline CDR1 SGHAT, CDR2 FQNNGV. The CDR3 is made up of 16 amino acids. The CDR3 here is CASSTRRSPTSEKLFF. The CDR3 DNA reads as TGTGCCAGCAGCACACGACGGTCGCCCACGAGTGAAAAACTGTTTTTT.

The table lists this clonotype with a few counts. V usage is TRBV7-2 and J usage is TRBJ2-7; no reliable D call. Looked up from germline, CDR1 is SGHTA and CDR2 is FQGNSA. This CDR3 is 15 amino acids long. V dropped 5 bases and J dropped 1 base, with 15 bases sitting between them. For the CDR3, the DNA is TGTGCCAGCAGCCCTTCCGACACCGTATCCTACGAGCAGTACTTC. Amino acids: CASSPSDTVSYEQYF. Full variable domain (rest looked up from reference TRBV7-2 and TRBJ2-7): GAGVSQSPSNKVTEKGKDVELRCDPISGHTALYWYRQSLGQGLEFLIYFQGNSAPDKSGLPSDRFSAERTGGSVSTLTIQRTQQEDSAVYLCASSPSDTVSYEQYFGPGTRLTVT.

This chain uses TRBV12-3 or TRBV12-4 with TRBJ2-5; TRBD2 aligns across 10 bases. This CDR3 has 16 residues. V shed 6 bases, J shed 7 bases, and the junction held 14 bases outside the gene matches. This CDR3 reads CASSRDPAGGRGTQYF. CDR3 sequence (DNA): TGTGCCAGCAGCCGCGACCCAGCGGGGGGGCGGGGGACCCAGTACTTC.

V is TRBV4-2 and J is TRBJ2-1; 10 bases are shared with TRBD2. The CDR3 is made up of 18 amino acids. V lost 0 bases to trimming and J lost 7 bases; unmatched junction nucleotides: 12. Germline assignment: CDR1 LGHNA and CDR2 YNFKEQ. The CDR3 DNA follows: TGTGCCAGCAGCCAAGATTTGAGAAGGCTAGCGGGGGAGAATGAGCAGTTCTTC. Translated: CASSQDLRRLAGENEQFF.

About this clonotype itself: Since a much larger clone is just one base distant, this may be a read error. The J gene is TRBJ2-1, the V gene TRBV5-6; the D is unclear. CDR1 is SGHDT, CDR2 YYEEEE, per germline. This CDR3 comprises 12 residues. The CDR3 reads CAGSFSQNEQFF. The DNA of the CDR3 is TGTGCCGGCAGCTTTTCCCAGAATGAGCAGTTCTTC.